A selection of T cell receptor beta chains follows, all from one sample in a study of cytomegalovirus exposure and HLA in healthy donors. The repertoire was sequenced with immunoSEQ multiplex PCR; TCRdb's copy has only in-frame clones and lacks some. The table lists 150,000 to 200,000 clones, around 80% of them singletons. Material: PBMCs. These receptors originate from a middle-aged woman in good health and CMV-seronegative. Each CDR3 is given without its conserved first and last residue.

>TRBJ2-7|13|TRBV5-6
ASSPGTREFNEQY
>TRBJ2-7|9|TRBV19
ASSIGYEQY
>TRBJ2-7|14|TRBV27
ASTPRMQATSYEQY
>TRBJ2-5|14|TRBV5-8
ASTQLSGQGQETQY
>TRBJ2-7|13|TRBV29-1
SVGVSGISSYEQY
>TRBJ1-2|10|TRBV25-1
ASSEYIHGYT
>TRBJ1-5|12|TRBV19
ASSIQGGNQPQH
>TRBJ1-4|10|TRBV6-5
ASVGPNEKLF
>TRBJ2-2|13|TRBV7-9
ASSLARVDTGELF
>TRBJ2-7|13|TRBV7-6
ASSSPPTGGYEQY
>TRBJ1-2|12|TRBV28
ASSLPQGSGGYT
>TRBJ2-3|14|TRBV30
AWSVGAPGQGDTQY
>TRBJ1-6|11|TRBV5-1
ASSSLDGSPLH
>TRBJ1-5|14|TRBV2
ASSGVGGYSNQPQH
>TRBJ1-6|10|TRBV12-5
ASGSGVSPLH
>TRBJ2-1|14|TRBV9
ASSFPPEGTPHEQF
>TRBJ2-7|17|TRBV28
ASSGAGTSGRAFAYEQY
>TRBJ2-7|13|TRBV9
ASSFGLAGETEQY
>TRBJ1-2|11|TRBV30
AWSPGRVYGYT
>TRBJ2-7|13|TRBV5-5
ASSFRGQGDYEQY
>TRBJ1-4|13|TRBV4-2
ASRTVRSTNEKLF
>TRBJ1-5|14|TRBV28
ASSPSHRGSNQPQH
>TRBJ1-2|11|TRBV5-1
ASSLGQSYGYT
>TRBJ1-1|11|TRBV10-3
AIRGRGYTEAF
>TRBJ1-2|9|TRBV30
AWSEGGRYT
>TRBJ2-2|14|TRBV5-4
ASSHGGLAGSGELF
>TRBJ1-5|14|TRBV7-8
ASSTRQGEASQPQH
>TRBJ1-2|12|TRBV9
ASSYRQGGFGYT
>TRBJ1-5|11|TRBV7-2
ASSETGGQPQH
>TRBJ2-5|11|TRBV11-2
ASSSPTAETQY